This passage covers 14 T cell receptor beta chains from one sample sequenced in a study of blood T cell repertoires in COVID-19. Sequencing was performed with immunoSEQ multiplex PCR; in TCRdb, only in-frame clones are kept and a portion is missing. Found here are about 140,000 clones, about 86% of them singletons; the top ten hold around 8.4%. The sample was peripheral blood. Every receptor here comes from a woman in her sixties with acute or convalescent COVID-19.

The chain is built from TRBV6-5 and TRBJ1-1; D may be TRBD1 (6 bases). This CDR3 spans 13 amino acids. Germline V gives CDR1 MNHEY, CDR2 SVGAGI. CDR3 bases: TGTGCAGGGAGGGGGATAGGGAACACTGAAGCTTTCTTT. As protein: CAGRGIGNTEAFF.

CDR3 sequence: CASSLVGRANEKLFF. In nucleotides, the CDR3 is TGTGCCAGCAGCTTAGTGGGGAGGGCTAATGAAAAACTGTTTTTT. The chain recombines TRBV7-2 with TRBJ1-4; D remains ambiguous. Per the germline V gene, CDR1 is SGHTA and CDR2 is FQGNSA. The CDR3 is 15 amino acids. V lost 1 base to trimming and J lost 3 bases, with 9 bases between them.

The gene calls are TRBV5-6 and TRBJ2-3; TRBD2 aligns across 9 bases. V lost 4 bases to trimming and J lost 6 bases; unmatched junction nucleotides: 9. CDR3 length equals 15 residues. Germline V gene data show CDR1 as SGHDT and CDR2 as YYEEEE. CDR3 DNA sequence: TGTGCCAGCAGCCTTAGCGGGGGCCCCAAGGATACGCAGTATTTT. It is translated as CASSLSGGPKDTQYF.

A remark on this clone: One end of the junction is discordant with germline, which a read error may explain. The V call is TRBV5-8, the J call TRBJ2-2; D unresolved. CDR3 size: 14 residues. CDR1 is SGHTS, CDR2 YDEGEE, per germline. CDR3 amino acids: CASSLVENAGELFF. In DNA, the CDR3 is TGTGCCAGCAGCTTGGTAGAGAACGCCGGGGAGCTGTTTTTT.

V gene TRBV10-1 combines with J gene TRBJ2-3, with 8 bases aligning to TRBD2. The CDR3 is 15 amino acids. Germline CDR1 reads WNHNN; CDR2 reads SYGVQD (reference sequence). V was clipped by 0 bases and J by 8 bases; unmatched bases: 7. CDR3 in amino acids: CASSESISGEVTQYF. In nucleotides, the CDR3 is TGCGCCAGCAGTGAGTCGATTAGCGGGGAGGTTACGCAGTATTTT.

The count of this clone is one. The chain joins TRBV24-1 to TRBJ2-2; D perhaps matches TRBD1 (6 bases). Trimming took 0 bases from V and 3 from J, leaving 13 bases between them. Per the germline V gene, CDR1 is KGHDR and CDR2 is SFDVKD. The CDR3 loop spans 17 amino acids. The CDR3 DNA follows: TGTGCCACCAGTGATTTGGGGGGCAGGGCGGACACCGGGGAGCTGTTTTTT. Protein sequence: CATSDLGGRADTGELFF.

Points on this clone: The sample has other DNA sequences that encode this CDR3 too. This chain uses TRBV4-2 with TRBJ1-4, with 7 bases matching TRBD1. Germline lookup yields CDR1 LGHNA and CDR2 YNFKEQ. The V and J ends lost 0 bases and 2 bases, in that order; junction bases with no gene match: 0. The CDR3 runs 15 residues. CDR3 sequence reads: CASSQDRGTNEKLFF. The CDR3 nucleotides are TGTGCCAGCAGCCAAGACAGGGGGACTAATGAAAAACTGTTTTTT.

The chain couples TRBV7-2 to TRBJ2-3; D is possibly TRBD2 (6 bases). Looked up from germline, CDR1 is SGHTA and CDR2 is FQGNSA. This CDR3 is built from 16 residues. The V and J ends lost 2 bases and 0 bases respectively, with 12 bases between them. The CDR3 protein is CASSLKLGGSTDTQYF. The CDR3 DNA reads TGTGCCAGCAGCTTAAAATTGGGGGGTAGCACAGATACGCAGTATTTT.

This chain links TRBV3-1 (or the pseudogene TRBV3-2) with TRBJ2-7; D gene ambiguous. There are 12 residues in the CDR3. Trimming cost V 0 bases and J 7 bases, with 7 bases left between them. Germline V gives CDR1 LGHDT, CDR2 YNNKEL (reference sequence). The CDR3 spells CASSQDRWEQYF. In nucleotides, the CDR3 is TGTGCCAGCAGCCAAGACAGGTGGGAGCAGTACTTC.

V is TRBV4-3 and J is TRBJ2-7; possible D gene TRBD2, 7 bases. Germline V gene data show CDR1 as LGHNA and CDR2 as YSLEER. V was pared by 1 base and J by 0 bases, with 13 bases between. CDR3 size: 16 residues. The CDR3 DNA reads as TGCGCCAGCAGCCAAGCGGGGGGCTCCAGCTCCTACGAGCAGTACTTC. Protein: CASSQAGGSSSYEQYF.

Details on this clone: Germline is not matched at one junction end, which may reflect a read error. The chain couples TRBV29-1 to TRBJ2-3; 8 positions match TRBD2. In germline, CDR1 is SQVTM, CDR2 ANQGSEA. CDR3 length equals 13 residues. The CDR3 coding sequence is TGCAGCGTTTTTTGGACTAGCAAAGATACGCAGTATTTT. This sequence encodes CSVFWTSKDTQYF.

The CDR3 here is CASGISRGSGTEAFF. The CDR3 DNA reads as TGTGCCAGCGGGATCTCACGGGGCTCCGGGACAGAAGCTTTCTTT. The chain uses TRBV28 and TRBJ1-1; TRBD1 might be the D (6 bases). Germline assignment: CDR1 MDHEN and CDR2 SYDVKM. The CDR3 is 15 residues long. V gave up 8 bases and J gave up 8 bases, with 24 bases separating them.

The chain carries TRBV20-1 and TRBJ2-5, with D uncertain. Germline V lookup: CDR1 DFQATT, CDR2 SNEGSKA (reference sequence). This CDR3 has 10 amino acids. The V end lost 3 bases, the J end lost 7 bases, and 6 bases lay between the germline ends. The CDR3 coding sequence is TGCAGTGCTAGTTTCGGGACCCAGTACTTC. This codes for CSASFGTQYF.

The chain couples TRBV4-1 to TRBJ2-7; D gene unclear. Germline V gene data show CDR1 as MGHRA and CDR2 as YSYEKL. Trimming stripped 0 bases from V and 4 bases from J, with 7 bases between. The CDR3 is 13 amino acids. The CDR3 loop is CASSQEMRYEQYF. CDR3 sequence (DNA): TGCGCCAGCAGCCAAGAGATGAGGTACGAGCAGTACTTC.